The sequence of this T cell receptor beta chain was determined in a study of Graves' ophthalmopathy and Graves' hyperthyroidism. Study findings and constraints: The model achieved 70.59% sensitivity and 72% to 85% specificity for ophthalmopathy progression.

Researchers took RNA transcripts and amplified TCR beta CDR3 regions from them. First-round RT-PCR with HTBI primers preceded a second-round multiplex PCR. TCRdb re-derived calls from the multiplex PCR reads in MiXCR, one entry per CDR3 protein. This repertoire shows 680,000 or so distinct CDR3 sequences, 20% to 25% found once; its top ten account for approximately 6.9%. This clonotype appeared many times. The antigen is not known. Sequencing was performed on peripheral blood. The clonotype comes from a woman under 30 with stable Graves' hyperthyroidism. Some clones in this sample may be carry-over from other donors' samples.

This chain's CDR3 is CASRTGGGTEAFF. CDR3 coding DNA: TGTGCCAGCAGGACAGGGGGAGGGACTGAAGCTTTCTTT. The rearrangement uses TRBV6-1 and TRBJ1-1; 9 bases agree with TRBD1. J was trimmed by 5 bases and V by 6 bases; bases with no gene match: 4. Germline CDR1 MNHNS, CDR2 SASEGT. This CDR3 contains 13 residues.